The sequence of this T cell receptor (beta chain) was determined in a study of blood T cell repertoires in COVID-19 (dated by TCRdb to about 2020). About the investigation overall: The collaborator samples originated in the United States, Italy and Spain and spanned the acute and convalescent phases of COVID-19. The material from the prospective study consisted of cDNA or gDNA derived from T cells, B-cell-depleted T cells, or PBMCs. The dataset comprised deeply sampled blood TCRbeta repertoires from subjects exposed to, actively infected with, or recovered from COVID-19. Samples came from the ongoing ImmuneRACE study (first 160 participants) plus 1,254 subjects from 6 global collaborators. HLA class I and class II types, where available, came from metadata supplied by the sample provider rather than from assay-based typing. Sample metadata almost always included a de-identified subject ID, COVID-19 status, age in years and sex. The repertoires were released in a freely available public database intended as a resource for research on the immune response to SARS-CoV-2.

The immunoSEQ Assay, a bias-controlled multiplex PCR, was used to amplify TCRbeta CDR3 regions from genomic DNA. As for the original processing: Within the assay, amplification of reference gene primers was used to estimate how many nucleated cells each sample contained. To quantify the absolute abundance of each unique TCRbeta CDR3 rearrangement, sequence reads were collapsed and filtered. Productive Simpson clonality was computed per sample as the square root of Simpson's diversity index over productive rearrangements. Not all clones reach the TCRdb copy of this immuneACCESS table, which keeps in-frame sequences only. Checked studies attribute under half of the gap to unresolved V genes and leave the rest unexplained. The V and J calls and the clone size are those of that table, but D and trimming were determined from the DNA. Here the sample has about 160,000 clones; around 80% occur a single time. The top ten clones comprise 9.1% of the sample.

Collaborating institutions collected whole blood in K2EDTA tubes following their own protocols. Collaborator samples were shipped for TCRbeta analysis as frozen whole blood, isolated PBMCs, or DNA extracted from either sample type. The table lists this clone with a few counts. Its antigen specificity is not known. One base away there is no much larger clone; base qualities are not given. The germline V gene gives CDR1 as SQVTM and CDR2 as ANQGSEA. Counted from cysteine to phenylalanine, this CDR3 has 13 amino acids. CDR3 DNA is the only sequence kept; it has 39 bases, read in frame from the first base. Unmatched junction bases come to 3, with V trimmed by 4 bases and J by 1 base. Summary of the overall study and its limitations: The amount of clinical and demographic metadata varied by source and participant and was provided uncurated.

The chain employs TRBV29-1 and TRBJ1-2, with 7 bases matching TRBD1. This TCR came from a woman aged 80 or over with active or convalescent COVID-19. Sequencing was done on a sample of peripheral blood. The CDR3 protein: CSVVRDSNYGYTF. The DNA sequence follows: TGCAGCGTTGTTCGGGACAGTAACTATGGCTACACCTTC.